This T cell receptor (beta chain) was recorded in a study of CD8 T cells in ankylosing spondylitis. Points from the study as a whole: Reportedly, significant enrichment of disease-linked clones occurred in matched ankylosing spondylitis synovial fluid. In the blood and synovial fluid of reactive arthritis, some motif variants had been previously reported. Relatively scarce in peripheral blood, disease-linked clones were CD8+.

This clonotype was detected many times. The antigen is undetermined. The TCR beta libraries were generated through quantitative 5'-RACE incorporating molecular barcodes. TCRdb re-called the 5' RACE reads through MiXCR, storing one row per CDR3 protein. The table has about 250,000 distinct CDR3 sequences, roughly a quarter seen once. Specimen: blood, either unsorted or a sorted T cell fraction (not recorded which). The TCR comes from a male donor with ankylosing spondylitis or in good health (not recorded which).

The CDR3 is CSASGTGELFF. DNA of the CDR3: TGCAGTGCTAGCGGGACCGGGGAGCTGTTTTTT. This chain links TRBV20-1 with TRBJ2-2; D call uncertain. Germline V gives CDR1 DFQATT, CDR2 SNEGSKA (reference sequence). The germline V and J ends were trimmed by 3 bases and 5 bases, with 4 bases remaining between them. This CDR3 contains 11 residues.